These 9 T cell receptor beta chains were all obtained from the same sample, sequenced in a study of blood T cell repertoires in COVID-19. This table comes from immunoSEQ multiplex PCR, and its TCRdb copy is limited to in-frame clones, with some not included. The data show 300,000 to 400,000 clones, over 80% seen once. The sample was peripheral blood. The receptors shown here come from a young man with COVID-19, enrolled during active disease.

The chain is built from TRBV11-3 and TRBJ2-1; D gene ambiguous. The CDR3 totals 15 residues. With 3 bases removed from V and 0 bases from J, the gap between germline ends came to 9 bases. From germline, CDR1 is SGHNT and CDR2 YENEEA. The CDR3 here is CASSFDGGSYNEQFF. The CDR3 region has the DNA TGTGCCAGCAGCTTTGACGGCGGCTCCTACAATGAGCAGTTCTTC.

There are a few counts of this clone. The V and J genes are TRBV7-2 and TRBJ2-7; weak D call: TRBD2 (5 bases). The CDR3 spans 13 residues. V shed 6 bases and J shed 3 bases, with 12 bases lying between them. Per germline, CDR1 SGHTA and CDR2 FQGNSA. CDR3 sequence (DNA): TGTGCCAGCAGGCCGGACGGGGACTACGAGCAGTACTTC. Translation: CASRPDGDYEQYF.

This clone was recorded a few times. The junction departs from germline at one end; a sequencing error may be responsible. V and J are TRBV5-1 and TRBJ1-1; D gene ambiguous. This CDR3 spans 14 amino acids. From germline, CDR1 is SGHRS and CDR2 YFSETQ. The CDR3 reads CASSLGHRNAEAFF. CDR3 DNA sequence: TGCGCCAGCAGCTTGGGACACCGGAACGCTGAAGCTTTCTTT.

The chain carries TRBV7-9 and TRBJ1-1, with D uncertain. The germline gives CDR1 SEHNR, CDR2 FQNEAQ (reference sequence). The V end lost 7 bases, the J end lost 1 base, and 10 bases lay between the germline ends. CDR3 length: 13 amino acids. This CDR3 reads CASTAGGNTEAFF. The CDR3 bases are TGTGCCAGCACCGCCGGTGGGAACACTGAAGCTTTCTTT.

V is TRBV28 and J is TRBJ2-3; the match to TRBD2 covers 11 bases. The CDR3 is made up of 14 amino acids. Trimming removed 6 bases from V and 5 bases from J; junction bases left unmatched: 4. From germline, CDR1 is MDHEN and CDR2 SYDVKM. CDR3 nucleotide sequence: TGTGCCAGCAGCCTAGCGGGAGGTGGAGATACGCAGTATTTT. Amino acids: CASSLAGGGDTQYF.

V and J are TRBV7-3 and TRBJ2-1; 11 positions agree with TRBD2. This CDR3 region has 19 residues. V trimming: 5 bases; J trimming: 1 base; junction bases outside the gene matches: 13. Germline CDR1 SGHTA, CDR2 FQGTGA. The CDR3 DNA reads as TGTGCCAGCAGCGACCGGGGACTAGCGGCAAGGATTTCCTACAATGAGCAGTTCTTC. Its protein is CASSDRGLAARISYNEQFF.

This clone has more than one count but fewer than ten. The chain carries TRBV28 and TRBJ2-7; D might be TRBD2 (6 bases). CDR1 and CDR2 from the germline V gene are MDHEN and SYDVKM. The CDR3 contains 15 residues. Deletions cut 7 bases from V and 9 bases from J, with 25 bases between. The CDR3 coding sequence is TGTGCCAGCACCACGGCGGGGACCTCCGGTACTAGGCAGTACTTC. Its translation: CASTTAGTSGTRQYF. The complete variable domain, with remaining parts taken from reference TRBV28 and TRBJ2-7, reads DVKVTQSSRYLVKRTGEKVFLECVQDMDHENMFWYRQDPGLGLRLIYFSYDVKMKEKGDIPEGYSVSREKKERFSLILESASTNQTSMYLCASTTAGTSGTRQYFGPGTRLTVT.

The chain uses TRBV20-1 and TRBJ2-7; 9 bases map to TRBD2. V lost 3 bases to trimming and J lost 3 bases; unmatched junction nucleotides: 9. CDR3 size: 15 residues. Germline-derived CDR1 and CDR2 are DFQATT and SNEGSKA (reference sequence). The CDR3 region has the DNA TGCAGTGCTAGTGGTGGAGCTAGCGGGATCTACGAGCAGTACTTC. This translates into CSASGGASGIYEQYF.

Only one count was recorded for this clone. The chain links TRBV7-3 to TRBJ2-1; a weak D match, TRBD1 (5 bases). Germline assignment: CDR1 SGHTA and CDR2 FQGTGA. CDR3 length: 15 residues. Between the trimmed V and J ends, which lost 0 bases and 1 base, there was a span of 7 bases. CDR3 residues: CASSLTQGSYNEQFF. For the CDR3, the DNA is TGTGCCAGCAGCTTAACCCAGGGTTCCTACAATGAGCAGTTCTTC.